A selection of T cell receptor beta chains follows, all from one sample in a study of blood T cells in healthy people across ages. TCRdb re-analysed the 5' RACE reads in MiXCR, keeping a single row per CDR3 protein. Among hundreds of thousands of distinct CDR3 sequences, 32% were seen once, and the ten largest hold 15%. The sample was blood. The receptors originated from an elderly woman in good health. CDR3s include the opening cysteine and the closing phenylalanine or tryptophan. A D gene is named only where the DNA matches it firmly. Size is omitted from some rows. Given values are once, few, many or a class for expanded clones.

>TRBV5-1|13|TRBJ1-2|NA|many
CASSLDQGNGYTF
TGCGCCAGCAGCTTGGATCAGGGGAACGGCTACACCTTC
>TRBV6-5|15|TRBJ1-1|NA|once
CASSYAYGPGAEAFF
TGTGCCAGCAGTTACGCCTATGGGCCAGGAGCTGAAGCTTTCTTT
>TRBV5-1|14|TRBJ2-1|NA|NA
CASRASDSYNEQFF
TGCGCCAGCAGGGCTAGCGACTCCTACAATGAGCAGTTCTTC
>TRBV5-1|15|TRBJ2-5|NA|NA
CASSLDDSLGETQYF
TGCGCCAGCAGCTTGGATGACAGCCTAGGGGAGACCCAGTACTTC
>TRBV7-6|15|TRBJ1-4|NA|NA
CASSLDTGTSEKLFF
TGTGCCAGCAGCTTAGACACAGGGACGAGTGAAAAACTGTTTTTT
>TRBV20-1|12|TRBJ1-2|NA|many
CSAQRQNHGYTF
TGCAGTGCGCAACGACAGAATCATGGCTACACCTTC
>TRBV5-1|18|TRBJ1-1|TRBD1|few
CASSGYSGQGKKEAEAFF
TGCGCCAGCAGCGGGTACTCGGGACAGGGAAAAAAGGAGGCTGAAGCTTTCTTT
>TRBV21-1|17|TRBJ2-2|NA|few
CASSKALTVDSTGELFF
TGTGCCAGCAGCAAAGCCCTGACAGTGGACTCCACCGGGGAGCTGTTTTTT
>TRBV20-1|13|TRBJ2-1|NA|few
CSARSHPPSEQFF
TGCAGTGCTAGATCCCACCCGCCTAGTGAGCAGTTCTTC
>TRBV27|15|TRBJ2-5|NA|many
CASSRWTANQETQYF
TGTGCCAGCAGCCGTTGGACAGCCAACCAAGAGACCCAGTACTTC
>TRBV29-1|12|TRBJ2-7|TRBD1|many
CSVGTGVDEQYF
TGCAGCGTCGGGACAGGGGTTGACGAGCAGTACTTC
>TRBV4-2|17|TRBJ1-3|TRBD1|few
CASSQEDRSSSGNTIYF
TGTGCCAGCAGCCAAGAGGACAGGTCGAGCTCTGGAAACACCATATATTTT
>TRBV7-3|14|TRBJ2-1|NA|many
CASSLTALHNEQFF
TGTGCCAGCAGCTTAACCGCCCTACACAATGAGCAGTTCTTC
>TRBV13|14|TRBJ2-7|NA|NA
CASSLRGDSYEQYF
TGTGCCAGCAGCTTAAGGGGGGACAGCTACGAGCAGTACTTC
>TRBV28|13|TRBJ1-4|NA|few
CASSVIRNEKLFF
TGTGCCAGCAGTGTTATTAGGAACGAAAAACTGTTTTTT